This T cell receptor (beta chain) was profiled in a study of shared clonotypes between healthy human individuals. Study findings and constraints: Clonotype sharing among donors likely depends on sequencing depth.

Assay used: immunoSEQ multiplex PCR; TCRdb lists only in-frame clones, some missing. The sample has around 940,000 clones; 76% are singletons. Regarding this clone: The antigen is not known.

Germline assignment: CDR1 MDHEN and CDR2 SYDVKM. There are 21 residues in the CDR3. V was clipped by 8 bases and J by 2 bases; unmatched bases: 24. The sequence was obtained from a man aged 18 to 35 in good health. Sequenced sample: memory CD4+ T cells sorted from blood. The sample's subset: CD45RA-negative fraction. This chain connects TRBV28 to TRBJ2-3, with 11 positions matching TRBD2. CDR3 in amino acids: CASGSLIGQGLAGGYTDTQYF. The DNA of the CDR3 is TGTGCCAGCGGATCTCTAATAGGACAGGGTTTAGCGGGGGGGTACACAGATACGCAGTATTTT.